Shown below are 16 T cell receptor beta chains from a single sample sequenced in a study of regulatory T cells in long-lasting Graves disease. As to time point: newly diagnosed GD, antithyroid drugs for less than 3 months. Following extraction of RNA from PBMCs, that RNA was used to make the TCR library. CDR3-region Arm-PCR and iRepertoire HTBI primers produced the TCR beta libraries. TCRdb redid the calling of the multiplex PCR reads with MiXCR, one entry per CDR3 protein. Of approximately 250,000 distinct CDR3 sequences listed, around 19% are singletons. The source was peripheral blood mononuclear cells (PBMCs), collected at new diagnosis, from a patient treated with antithyroid drugs. These receptors all stem from a female donor with Graves disease.

This clonotype showed up just a few times. The rearrangement joins TRBV9 to TRBJ2-3; D gene uncertain. V was cut by 3 bases and J by 3 bases, with 5 bases left in between. Germline V gives CDR1 SGDLS, CDR2 YYNGEE. The CDR3 loop spans 12 amino acids. CDR3 amino acids: CASSEHTDTQYF. The CDR3 region has the DNA TGTGCCAGCAGCGAACATACAGATACGCAGTATTTT.

This clonotype was counted a few times. This sequence may be a read error, since a much larger clone differs from it by one base. The CDR3 bases are TGCGGTGCTAGTGAGGGACTAGCCAGCAATGAGCAGTTCTTC. It encodes CGASEGLASNEQFF. The chain recombines TRBV20-1 with TRBJ2-5, with 9 bases lining up with TRBD2. The end of the DNA fits TRBJ2-1 better, so the J call may be wrong. This CDR3 region has 14 residues. CDR1 and CDR2 from the germline V gene are DFQATT and SNEGSKA (reference sequence).

The V call is TRBV9, the J call TRBJ2-5; the match to TRBD2 covers 11 bases. The CDR3 contains 17 residues. CDR1 is SGDLS, CDR2 YYNGEE, per germline. Losses at the gene ends were 0 bases for V and 1 base for J; bases not matched to a gene: 5. CDR3: CASSVEGTSGIQETQYF. The DNA of the CDR3 is TGTGCCAGCAGCGTAGAGGGGACTAGCGGAATCCAAGAGACCCAGTACTTC.

This clonotype was picked up many times. The genes are TRBV11-2 and TRBJ2-3; TRBD2 aligns across 9 bases. The germline V gene encodes CDR1 SGHAT and CDR2 FQNNGV. The CDR3 loop spans 14 amino acids. V lost 3 bases, J lost 3 bases, and 1 base stayed unmatched. Here the CDR3 reads CASSFSGSTDTQYF. CDR3 nucleotides: TGTGCCAGCAGCTTTAGCGGGAGTACAGATACGCAGTATTTT.

The V gene is TRBV4-2, the J gene TRBJ2-6, with D uncertain. Trimming cost V 4 bases and J 4 bases, with 14 bases left between them. This CDR3 is 16 amino acids long. CDR1 is LGHNA, CDR2 YNFKEQ, per germline. CDR3 sequence: CASSLNRGAGANVLTF. The CDR3 DNA is TGTGCCAGCAGCCTGAATCGTGGTGCCGGGGCCAACGTCCTGACTTTC.

This rearrangement joins TRBV11-2 to TRBJ2-2; 9 bases agree with TRBD1. Germline-derived CDR1 and CDR2 are SGHAT and FQNNGV. The CDR3 length is 16 residues. Trimming took 4 bases from V and 3 from J; bases not matched to a gene: 6. The CDR3 bases are TGTGCCAGCAGCTCGCCCGGGACAGGGCACACCGGGGAGCTGTTTTTT. Encoded protein: CASSSPGTGHTGELFF. Based on the CDR3 plus reference TRBV11-2 and TRBJ2-2, the full variable domain is EAGVAQSPRYKIIEKRQSVAFWCNPISGHATLYWYQQILGQGPKLLIQFQNNGVVDDSQLPKDRFSAERLKGVDSTLKIQPAKLEDSAVYLCASSSPGTGHTGELFFGEGSRLTVL.

Ten or more counts support this clonotype. The rearrangement uses TRBV5-6 and TRBJ1-1, with D maybe TRBD1 (6 bases). V dropped 6 bases and J dropped 1 base, with 13 bases sitting between them. The CDR3 is 14 amino acids. Germline V gives CDR1 SGHDT, CDR2 YYEEEE. CDR3 region: CASTFQGKNTEAFF. CDR3 nucleotides: TGTGCCAGCACCTTCCAGGGGAAGAACACTGAAGCTTTCTTT.

Ten or more counts support this clonotype. The chain has TRBV2 and TRBJ1-4; D is uncertain. Trimming removed 6 bases at V and 0 bases at J, with 8 bases between. There are 14 residues in the CDR3. Germline-derived CDR1 and CDR2 are SNHLY and FYNNEI. The CDR3 DNA follows: TGTGCCAGCAGGAGCAGTACAACTAATGAAAAACTGTTTTTT. It specifies CASRSSTTNEKLFF.

This chain links TRBV3-1 with TRBJ2-1; D might be TRBD2 (5 bases). The CDR3 length is 11 residues. Germline V lookup: CDR1 LGHDT, CDR2 YNNKEL (reference sequence). V was cut by 2 bases and J by 10 bases, with 6 bases left in between. The CDR3 sequence is CASSQQREQFF. CDR3 DNA sequence: TGTGCCAGCAGCCAACAGCGGGAGCAGTTCTTC.

This clonotype was picked up many times. The chain recombines TRBV3-1 with TRBJ2-5, with D possibly matching TRBD2 (6 bases). This CDR3 is 11 amino acids long. With 7 bases removed from V and 4 bases from J, the gap between germline ends came to 7 bases. Germline assignment: CDR1 LGHDT and CDR2 YNNKEL (reference sequence). CDR3 sequence reads: CASMGLETQYF. CDR3 nucleotides: TGTGCCAGCATGGGACTAGAGACCCAGTACTTC.

This clonotype was seen only a few times. The rearrangement uses TRBV4-1 and TRBJ1-1, with a possible D match to TRBD1 (6 bases). Germline assignment: CDR1 MGHRA and CDR2 YSYEKL. The V gene lost 4 bases and the J gene lost 4 bases, with 10 bases spanning the gap. The CDR3 is 13 amino acids. The CDR3 region has the DNA TGCGCCAGCAGCCGGAGGACAGTCACTGAAGCTTTCTTT. Translation gives CASSRRTVTEAFF.

This clonotype has ten or more counts. J is TRBJ2-7 and V is TRBV6-2 or TRBV6-3; possible D gene TRBD1, 6 bases. The ends were cut back, 2 bases at V and 5 bases at J, with 10 bases in the middle. The germline V gene encodes CDR1 MNHEY and CDR2 SVGEGT. The CDR3 covers 13 residues. The CDR3 reads CASSYNRADEQYF. The DNA for the CDR3 is TGTGCCAGCAGTTACAACAGGGCGGACGAGCAGTACTTC.

This sequence joins TRBV18 and TRBJ2-3, with a tentative D call TRBD2 (5 bases). The V gene lost 3 bases and the J gene lost 6 bases, with 16 bases spanning the gap. The CDR3 is made up of 15 amino acids. Germline CDR1 and CDR2: KGHSH and LQKENI. The CDR3 region has the DNA TGTGCCAGCTCACCCCCGGGGTCCCAGCGCGATACGCAGTATTTT. This gives the protein CASSPPGSQRDTQYF.

As for this clonotype: Being one base from a much bigger clone, this may be a read error. The chain has TRBV20-1 and TRBJ2-1, with 16 bases matching TRBD2. V lost 1 base and J lost 8; bases outside the gene matches: 8. The CDR3 totals 17 residues. Germline-derived CDR1 and CDR2 are DFQATT and SNEGSKA (reference sequence). This CDR3 reads CSARVPGTSGRADEQFF. CDR3 DNA: TGCAGTGCTAGAGTACCCGGGACTAGCGGGAGGGCCGATGAGCAGTTCTTC.

This clonotype came up many times. The genes are TRBV12-3 or TRBV12-4 and TRBJ1-1; D gene uncertain. V dropped 5 bases and J dropped 10 bases, with 14 bases sitting between them. This CDR3 comprises 12 residues. CDR3 bases: TGTGCCAGCAGTATCCTCACGGAGGTAGCTTTCTTT. It specifies CASSILTEVAFF.

This clonotype was counted a few times. With a much larger clone just one base away, this may be a read error. V is TRBV10-3 and J is TRBJ1-5, with D possibly matching TRBD1 (5 bases). The CDR3 extends over 12 amino acids. Per the germline V gene, CDR1 is ENHRY and CDR2 is SYGVKD. The V end lost 8 bases, the J end lost 5 bases, and 10 bases lay between the germline ends. Written as DNA, the CDR3 is TGTGCCATCGGTGCCAGGGATCAGCCCCAGCATTTT. Translated, it gives CAIGARDQPQHF.